This T cell receptor (beta chain) was sequenced during a study of Graves' ophthalmopathy and Graves' hyperthyroidism. This clonotype was seen many times. The germline CDR1 and CDR2 sequences are LNHDA and SQIVND (reference sequence). V trimming: 11 bases; J trimming: 4 bases; junction bases outside the gene matches: 6. This CDR3 is built from 12 residues. RNA transcripts were the source from which TCR beta CDR3 regions were amplified. A first-round RT-PCR used HTBI primers, followed by a second-round multiplex PCR. TCRdb re-called the multiplex PCR reads through MiXCR, storing one row per CDR3 protein. The sample yields about 660,000 distinct CDR3 sequences, about 40% seen once.

The V call is TRBV19, the J call TRBJ2-5, with 8 bases fitting TRBD2. The sequence was obtained from an adult man with Graves' ophthalmopathy. The specimen sequenced was peripheral blood. CDR3 coding DNA: TGTGCCGCGGGACTAGGCGGAGAGACCCAGTACTTC. Residues: CAAGLGGETQYF.